Below, 18 T cell receptor beta chains from the same sample are listed, as sequenced in a study of shared clonotypes between healthy human individuals. Assay: immunoSEQ multiplex PCR; the TCRdb copy retains only in-frame clones and omits some. The sample has about 2.3 million clones, 93% seen once. Sequencing was performed on naive CD4+ T cells from PBMCs. The subset: CD45RA+ positively selected. The receptor source for this set is a young man in good health. Some clones in this sample may be carry-over from other donors' samples.

V usage is TRBV10-3 and J usage is TRBJ1-4; maybe TRBD1 (6 bases). V lost 0 bases to trimming and J lost 6 bases, with 17 bases between them. Germline V gene lookup returns CDR1 ENHRY and CDR2 SYGVKD. The CDR3 consists of 17 residues. CDR3 DNA: TGTGCCATCAGTGAGTCACAGGGATCTGGGCCGGATGAAAAACTGTTTTTT. It codes for CAISESQGSGPDEKLFF.

The gene calls are TRBV4-2 and TRBJ2-7, with a weak D call TRBD1 (5 bases). CDR3 length: 13 residues. Germline V lookup: CDR1 LGHNA, CDR2 YNFKEQ. Trimming left V 3 bases short and J 3 bases short, with 9 bases between. Here the CDR3 reads CASSQPTDYEQYF. The CDR3 coding sequence is TGTGCCAGCAGCCAGCCGACAGACTACGAGCAGTACTTC.

V is TRBV7-6 and J is TRBJ2-5; D not resolved. The CDR3 totals 13 residues. From germline, CDR1 is SGHVS and CDR2 FNYEAQ. The germline V and J ends were trimmed by 5 bases and 2 bases, with 9 bases remaining between them. The CDR3 protein is CASSRAVQETQYF. The CDR3 DNA reads as TGTGCCAGCAGCAGGGCTGTACAAGAGACCCAGTACTTC. Full variable domain (rest looked up from reference TRBV7-6 and TRBJ2-5): GAGVSQSPRYKVTKRGQDVALRCDPISGHVSLYWYRQALGQGPEFLTYFNYEAQQDKSGLPNDRFSAERPEGSISTLTIQRTEQRDSAMYRCASSRAVQETQYFGPGTRLLVL.

The chain couples TRBV5-6 to TRBJ1-2; D not resolved. The CDR3 covers 13 residues. Germline CDR1 SGHDT, CDR2 YYEEEE. Trimming shortened V by 1 base and J by 5 bases, and 9 bases separated the two germline ends. The CDR3 DNA is TGTGCCAGCAGCTTGACGGGGAAGTATGGCTACACCTTC. Translation gives CASSLTGKYGYTF.

V and J are TRBV5-4 and TRBJ2-5; D ambiguous. CDR1 is SGHNT, CDR2 YYREEE, per germline (reference sequence). V gave up 0 bases and J gave up 1 base, with 10 bases separating them. CDR3 size: 15 residues. In nucleotides, the CDR3 is TGTGCCAGCAGCTTGGGTGGCAGAGTCCAAGAGACCCAGTACTTC. Encoded protein: CASSLGGRVQETQYF.

The gene calls are TRBV6-6 and TRBJ1-2, with D unresolved. CDR1 and CDR2 from the germline V gene are MNHNY and SVGAGI (reference sequence). The CDR3 length is 13 residues. The V end lost 6 bases, the J end lost 4 bases, and 12 bases lay between the germline ends. CDR3 in amino acids: CASRPGQRYGYTF. Written as DNA, the CDR3 is TGTGCCAGCAGGCCCGGGCAGCGCTATGGCTACACCTTC.

This chain uses TRBV7-3 with TRBJ2-7; no reliable D call. Germline V lookup: CDR1 SGHTA, CDR2 FQGTGA. The germline V and J ends were trimmed by 1 base and 5 bases, with 9 bases remaining between them. The CDR3 has 13 amino acids. The CDR3 coding sequence is TGTGCCAGCAGCTTAAGAGTTGGGGACGAGCAGTACTTC. Its translation: CASSLRVGDEQYF.

The gene calls are TRBV9 and TRBJ2-4, with D possibly TRBD1 on 5 matching bases. Germline V CDR1 and CDR2: SGDLS, YYNGEE. This CDR3 is 17 amino acids long. V dropped 0 bases and J dropped 2 bases, with 15 bases sitting between them. The CDR3, as DNA: TGTGCCAGCAGCGTAGCTGCGAGGCAGGGATCCAAAAACATTCAGTACTTC. Translation: CASSVAARQGSKNIQYF.

The chain carries TRBV5-5 and TRBJ1-2; 7 bases align to TRBD1. Per germline, CDR1 SGHKS and CDR2 YYEKEE (reference sequence). Trimming cost V 3 bases and J 8 bases; bases outside gene matches: 10. This CDR3 is built from 14 residues. The CDR3 DNA is TGTGCCAGCAGCTCCAACAGGGGAGGGGACGGCTACACCTTC. Protein product: CASSSNRGGDGYTF.

The chain employs TRBV7-9 and TRBJ1-2, with TRBD1 matching over 7 bases. The CDR3 has 14 residues. Germline V CDR1 and CDR2: SEHNR, FQNEAQ (reference sequence). The V segment lost 3 bases and the J segment 3 bases; nucleotides outside the gene matches: 4. CDR3 residues: CASSFSGGYYGYTF. The CDR3 DNA sequence: TGTGCCAGCAGCTTCTCAGGGGGATACTATGGCTACACCTTC. Based on the CDR3 plus reference TRBV7-9 and TRBJ1-2, the full variable domain is DTGVSQNPRHKITKRGQNVTFRCDPISEHNRLYWYRQTLGQGPEFLTYFQNEAQLEKSRLLSDRFSAERPKGSFSTLEIQRTEQGDSAMYLCASSFSGGYYGYTFGSGTRLTVV.

The chain carries TRBV6-5 and TRBJ1-2; no definite D call. In germline, CDR1 is MNHEY, CDR2 SVGAGI. CDR3 length equals 16 residues. The V end was cut by 4 bases, the J end by 4 bases, with 19 bases between. CDR3 sequence reads: CASSWDGAPVGYGYTF. CDR3 bases: TGTGCCAGCAGTTGGGATGGAGCCCCGGTTGGCTATGGCTACACCTTC.

This clone appeared a single time. The chain joins TRBV5-1 to TRBJ2-3; the D is unclear. The CDR3 extends over 14 amino acids. Trimming took off 4 bases at V and 0 bases at J, with 9 bases between the two ends. The germline gives CDR1 SGHRS, CDR2 YFSETQ. This chain's CDR3 is CASSADGSTDTQYF. Here the CDR3 DNA reads TGCGCCAGCAGCGCCGACGGTAGCACAGATACGCAGTATTTT.

This rearrangement joins TRBV19 to TRBJ2-2, with D maybe TRBD1 (5 bases). The CDR3 contains 15 residues. V was pared by 4 bases and J by 5 bases, with 14 bases between. Germline V gene sequence: CDR1 LNHDA, CDR2 SQIVND (reference sequence). DNA for the CDR3: TGTGCCAGTAGTAGAAAGGGGCAGCGAACCGGGGAGCTGTTTTTT. Its protein is CASSRKGQRTGELFF. Together with reference TRBV19 and TRBJ2-2, the CDR3 gives the full variable domain: DGGITQSPKYLFRKEGQNVTLSCEQNLNHDAMYWYRQDPGQGLRLIYYSQIVNDFQKGDIAEGYSVSREKKESFPLTVTSAQKNPTAFYLCASSRKGQRTGELFFGEGSRLTVL.

The genes are TRBV5-6 and TRBJ2-5; D may match TRBD1 or TRBD2 (5 bases each). Deletions cut 1 base from V and 3 bases from J, with 7 bases between. Germline V CDR1 and CDR2: SGHDT, YYEEEE. The CDR3 is 13 amino acids. The CDR3 DNA sequence: TGTGCCAGCAGCTTGATGGGGGAAGAGACCCAGTACTTC. This translates into CASSLMGEETQYF.

V is TRBV5-1 and J is TRBJ2-1; 11 nucleotides align to TRBD1. The CDR3 consists of 14 residues. With 7 bases clipped from V and 8 bases from J, the junction kept 8 bases outside the gene matches. The germline gives CDR1 SGHRS, CDR2 YFSETQ. CDR3 in amino acids: CASLAGQGVDEQFF. The CDR3 DNA is TGCGCCAGCCTTGCGGGACAGGGGGTCGATGAGCAGTTCTTC. The variable domain in full, completed from reference TRBV5-1 and TRBJ2-1, reads KAGVTQTPRYLIKTRGQQVTLSCSPISGHRSVSWYQQTPGQGLQFLFEYFSETQRNKGNFPGRFSGRQFSNSRSEMNVSTLELGDSALYLCASLAGQGVDEQFFGPGTRLTVL.

This sequence joins TRBV18 and TRBJ1-1; a weak D match, TRBD1 (5 bases). The germline V and J ends were trimmed by 5 bases and 2 bases, with 15 bases remaining between them. Per the germline V gene, CDR1 is KGHSH and CDR2 is LQKENI. This CDR3 has 15 amino acids. CDR3 nucleotide sequence: TGTGCCAGCTCAGAAACCCGGACATACAACACTGAAGCTTTCTTT. Translated, it gives CASSETRTYNTEAFF.

The chain joins TRBV5-4 to TRBJ1-5; TRBD1 matches at 9 bases. Germline V gives CDR1 SGHNT, CDR2 YYREEE (reference sequence). V was pared by 3 bases and J by 5 bases, with 6 bases of the junction left unmatched. The CDR3 loop spans 15 amino acids. CDR3 sequence (DNA): TGTGCCAGCAGCTCTGGGACAGGGAGTGATCAGCCCCAGCATTTT. It specifies CASSSGTGSDQPQHF. The full variable domain, rest sourced from reference TRBV5-4 and TRBJ1-5, is ETGVTQSPTHLIKTRGQQVTLRCSSQSGHNTVSWYQQALGQGPQFIFQYYREEENGRGNFPPRFSGLQFPNYSSELNVNALELDDSALYLCASSSGTGSDQPQHFGDGTRLSIL.

Details on this clone: The same CDR3 also results from other DNA sequences found in this sample. CDR3 sequence reads: CASSPRTGGTDTQYF. CDR3 DNA: TGTGCCAGCAGCCCCCGGACAGGGGGCACAGATACGCAGTATTTT. The chain joins TRBV7-3 to TRBJ2-3, with 9 bases matching TRBD1. CDR3 length: 15 amino acids. CDR1 is SGHTA and CDR2 is FQGTGA in the germline V gene. V was pared by 5 bases and J by 1 base, with 4 bases of the junction left unmatched.